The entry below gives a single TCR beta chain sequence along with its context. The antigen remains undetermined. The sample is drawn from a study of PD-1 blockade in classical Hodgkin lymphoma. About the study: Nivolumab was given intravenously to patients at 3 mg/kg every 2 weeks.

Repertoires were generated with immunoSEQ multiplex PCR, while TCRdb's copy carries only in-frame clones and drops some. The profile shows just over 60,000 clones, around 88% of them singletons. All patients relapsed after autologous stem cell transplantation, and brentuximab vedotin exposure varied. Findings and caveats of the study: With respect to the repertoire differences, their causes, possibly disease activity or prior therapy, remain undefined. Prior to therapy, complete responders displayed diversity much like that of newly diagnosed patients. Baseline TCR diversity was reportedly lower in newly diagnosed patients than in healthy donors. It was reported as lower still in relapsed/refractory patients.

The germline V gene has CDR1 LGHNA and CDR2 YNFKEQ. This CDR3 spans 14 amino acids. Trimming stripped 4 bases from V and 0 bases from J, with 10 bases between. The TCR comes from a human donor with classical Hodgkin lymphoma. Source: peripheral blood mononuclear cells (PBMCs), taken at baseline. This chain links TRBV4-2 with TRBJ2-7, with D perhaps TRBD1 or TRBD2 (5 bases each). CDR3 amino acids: CASSLREFSYEQYF. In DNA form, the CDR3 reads TGTGCCAGCAGCCTCAGGGAGTTCTCCTACGAGCAGTACTTC.